What follows are 26 T cell receptor beta chains derived from one specimen sequenced in a study of T cell changes during pregnancy in multiple sclerosis. The repertoire was sequenced with immunoSEQ multiplex PCR; TCRdb's copy has only in-frame clones and lacks some. The sample consists of tens of thousands of clones, around 90% of them appearing once. Material: peripheral blood, obtained after pregnancy. The receptor source for this set is a female donor in good health, enrolled as a control in a pregnancy study.

This clone was observed a single time. This chain links TRBV5-1 with TRBJ1-1; D gene ambiguous. Germline CDR1 is SGHRS and CDR2 is YFSETQ. This CDR3 is built from 11 residues. With 4 bases removed from V and 2 bases from J, the gap between germline ends came to 3 bases. CDR3 loop: CASSLNTEAFF. CDR3 DNA: TGCGCCAGCAGCCTTAACACTGAAGCTTTCTTT.

The chain links TRBV9 to TRBJ1-2; no definite D call. Germline CDR1 reads SGDLS; CDR2 reads YYNGEE. V lost 2 bases, J lost 6 bases, and 11 bases lay in between. The CDR3 is 13 amino acids. The CDR3 loop is CASSVVPVNGYTF. As DNA, the CDR3 is TGTGCCAGCAGCGTGGTGCCAGTCAATGGCTACACCTTC.

The chain couples TRBV7-6 to TRBJ2-3; 12 nucleotides match TRBD1. The germline gives CDR1 SGHVS, CDR2 FNYEAQ. The CDR3 spans 17 residues. Trimming removed 5 bases from V and 5 bases from J; junction bases left unmatched: 11. CDR3 loop: CASSRLTGTGGEDTQYF. DNA of the CDR3: TGTGCCAGCAGCCGTTTGACCGGGACAGGGGGCGAAGATACGCAGTATTTT.

This chain links TRBV19 with TRBJ1-1; 8 nucleotides agree with TRBD1. Germline V gene data show CDR1 as LNHDA and CDR2 as SQIVND (reference sequence). The junction had 6 bases not matched to a gene; V was cut back by 5 bases and J by 4 bases. This CDR3 has 14 residues. CDR3 DNA: TGTGCCAGTAGTTCAGACAGGGGAGTCACTGAAGCTTTCTTT. Translation: CASSSDRGVTEAFF.

V and J are TRBV6-1 and TRBJ1-6, with a possible D match to TRBD1 (5 bases). Per germline, CDR1 MNHNS and CDR2 SASEGT. This CDR3 is built from 15 residues. V lost 7 bases, J lost 5 bases, and 15 bases lay in between. The CDR3 nucleotides are TGTGCCAGCACGGGGGGGATCGTCGATAATTCACCCCTCCACTTT. As protein: CASTGGIVDNSPLHF.

The gene calls are TRBV7-9 and TRBJ1-1; possible D gene TRBD1, 6 bases. This CDR3 has 14 residues. Germline V gene sequence: CDR1 SEHNR, CDR2 FQNEAQ (reference sequence). Between the trimmed V and J ends, which lost 4 bases and 11 bases, there was a span of 20 bases. This CDR3 is CASSSEVVRQGAFF. CDR3 bases: TGTGCCAGCAGCTCAGAGGTGGTGCGGCAGGGGGCTTTCTTT.

The V call is TRBV7-2, the J call TRBJ1-1; unclear D gene. The germline CDR1 and CDR2 sequences are SGHTA and FQGNSA. Trimming took off 0 bases at V and 1 base at J, with 3 bases between the two ends. The CDR3 length is 13 residues. CDR3 loop: CASSLARNTEAFF. The CDR3 nucleotides are TGTGCCAGCAGCTTAGCTCGGAACACTGAAGCTTTCTTT.

The genes are TRBV30 and TRBJ1-5; D gene unclear. CDR1 GTSNPN and CDR2 SVGIG come from the germline V gene (reference sequence). V shed 0 bases and J shed 4 bases, with 7 bases lying between them. The CDR3 consists of 13 residues. The CDR3 DNA follows: TGTGCCTGGAGTGTAGATCGGAATCAGCCCCAGCATTTT. It is translated as CAWSVDRNQPQHF.

This clone was seen only once. The J gene is TRBJ1-2, the V gene TRBV5-4; no reliable D call. V was clipped by 1 base and J by 4 bases, with 11 bases between them. The CDR3 totals 14 residues. The germline V gene encodes CDR1 SGHNT and CDR2 YYREEE (reference sequence). As DNA, the CDR3 is TGTGCCAGCAGCTTGCCGGAGCTCCTCTATGGCTACACCTTC. This sequence encodes CASSLPELLYGYTF.

About this clone: A read error may produce the germline difference seen at one junction end. The chain couples TRBV11-2 to TRBJ2-2; 9 bases match TRBD1. The CDR3 covers 17 residues. Germline values: CDR1 SGHAT, CDR2 FQNNGV. The CDR3 region is CASSFLTGGRNAGELFF. The CDR3, as DNA: TGTGCCAGCAGCTTCCTGACAGGGGGGAGGAACGCCGGGGAGCTGTTTTTT. The variable domain in full, completed from reference TRBV11-2 and TRBJ2-2, reads EAGVAQSPRYKIIEKRQSVAFWCNPISGHATLYWYQQILGQGPKLLIQFQNNGVVDDSQLPKDRFSAERLKGVDSTLKIQPAKLEDSAVYLCASSFLTGGRNAGELFFGEGSRLTVL.

This chain links TRBV7-2 with TRBJ1-2; TRBD1 is a possible D gene (5 bases). This CDR3 contains 15 residues. Germline V gene data show CDR1 as SGHTA and CDR2 as FQGNSA. The ends were cut back, 1 base at V and 4 bases at J, with 13 bases in the middle. CDR3 DNA sequence: TGTGCCAGCAGCTTAGAGGCAGGGCCAACCTATGGCTACACCTTC. Translating it yields CASSLEAGPTYGYTF.

The chain has TRBV5-4 and TRBJ2-7, with D possibly matching TRBD2 (5 bases). Trimming left V 4 bases short and J 0 bases short, with 17 bases between. CDR3 length equals 16 residues. Germline V CDR1 and CDR2: SGHNT, YYREEE (reference sequence). The CDR3 sequence is CASSGPGGSSSYEQYF. In DNA, the CDR3 is TGTGCCAGCAGCGGACCTGGTGGGAGTTCCTCCTACGAGCAGTACTTC.

This chain links TRBV6-1 with TRBJ2-5; TRBD2 aligns across 11 bases. CDR3 length equals 15 residues. Germline assignment: CDR1 MNHNS and CDR2 SASEGT. J was trimmed by 2 bases and V by 1 base; bases with no gene match: 0. The CDR3 protein is CASSEVAGGQETQYF. The DNA of the CDR3 is TGTGCCAGCAGTGAAGTAGCGGGGGGGCAAGAGACCCAGTACTTC.

This clone was seen once. The genes are TRBV7-2 and TRBJ1-1; D is uncertain. Between the trimmed V and J ends, which lost 1 base and 12 bases, there was a span of 24 bases. Germline V gene data show CDR1 as SGHTA and CDR2 as FQGNSA. CDR3 size: 16 residues. CDR3 nucleotide sequence: TGTGCCAGCAGCTTAGTTGCTGGGGTGATGCGGGGAGCGACTTTCTTT. Translated: CASSLVAGVMRGATFF.

V usage is TRBV9 and J usage is TRBJ2-1; 11 nucleotides match TRBD2. From germline, CDR1 is SGDLS and CDR2 YYNGEE. The trim removed 3 bases at V and 6 bases at J, leaving 2 bases unmatched. CDR3 length: 14 residues. The CDR3 nucleotides are TGTGCCAGCAGCGCTAGCGGGAGGCTCAATGAGCAGTTCTTC. Its protein is CASSASGRLNEQFF.

This chain joins TRBV7-9 and TRBJ1-1; no reliable D call. Trimming stripped 3 bases from V and 4 bases from J, with 12 bases between. This CDR3 is built from 14 residues. Germline V gene data show CDR1 as SEHNR and CDR2 as FQNEAQ (reference sequence). The CDR3 DNA reads TGTGCCAGCAGCTTGGGTACAGCCTCCACTGAAGCTTTCTTT. Its translation: CASSLGTASTEAFF.

V usage is TRBV28 and J usage is TRBJ1-1, with D hard to call. CDR1 is MDHEN and CDR2 is SYDVKM in the germline V gene. The CDR3 consists of 15 residues. V was trimmed by 2 bases and J by 1 base, leaving 11 bases between them. CDR3 amino acids: CASSLSRRANTEAFF. The DNA for the CDR3 is TGTGCCAGCAGTTTAAGTAGGAGGGCGAACACTGAAGCTTTCTTT.

The chain links TRBV28 to TRBJ2-5, with TRBD1 identical over 7 bases. The CDR3 runs to 13 residues. After removal of 4 bases from V and 3 bases from J, the junction contained 2 bases not matched to a gene. Germline V CDR1 and CDR2: MDHEN, SYDVKM. The DNA of the CDR3 is TGTGCCAGCAGTTCGACAGGGAAAGAGACCCAGTACTTC. Protein: CASSSTGKETQYF. Filled out from reference TRBV28 and TRBJ2-5, the complete variable domain reads DVKVTQSSRYLVKRTGEKVFLECVQDMDHENMFWYRQDPGLGLRLIYFSYDVKMKEKGDIPEGYSVSREKKERFSLILESASTNQTSMYLCASSSTGKETQYFGPGTRLLVL.

The J gene is TRBJ1-2, the V gene TRBV28; tentatively, D is TRBD1 (5 bases). Germline V CDR1 and CDR2: MDHEN, SYDVKM. Trimming shortened V by 6 bases and J by 2 bases, and 10 bases separated the two germline ends. This CDR3 contains 13 residues. Here the CDR3 reads CASRTSGNYGYTF. The DNA for the CDR3 is TGTGCCAGCAGGACCTCAGGGAACTATGGCTACACCTTC.

The chain recombines TRBV7-9 with TRBJ2-1; D is possibly TRBD2 (7 bases). Germline V gene sequence: CDR1 SEHNR, CDR2 FQNEAQ (reference sequence). The CDR3 sequence is 14 residues long. The V end was cut by 0 bases, the J end by 7 bases, with 10 bases between. The CDR3 nucleotides read TGTGCCAGCAGCTTAGCGGGAGGGGGGAATGAGCAGTTCTTC. Its translation is CASSLAGGGNEQFF.

The chain joins TRBV6-6 to TRBJ2-1; TRBD2 aligns across 10 bases. Trimming took 7 bases from V and 9 from J; bases not matched to a gene: 12. This CDR3 spans 15 amino acids. Germline V lookup: CDR1 MNHNY, CDR2 SVGAGI (reference sequence). Written as DNA, the CDR3 is TGTGCCAGCATCGCCCGACTAGCGGGTGGGGGTGAGCAGTTCTTC. The encoded protein is CASIARLAGGGEQFF.

J is TRBJ1-4 and V is TRBV27; the D gene is possibly TRBD1 (6 bases). CDR1 and CDR2 from the germline V gene are MNHEY and SMNVEV (reference sequence). The CDR3 spans 15 residues. Between the trimmed V and J ends, which lost 8 bases and 8 bases, there was a span of 21 bases. The CDR3 nucleotides read TGTGCCAGCGGCCTGCTGGGGGGGGCCGTCGAAAAACTGTTTTTT. It yields the protein CASGLLGGAVEKLFF.

This clone was recorded only once. The chain couples TRBV6-5 to TRBJ1-2; 7 bases fit TRBD1. CDR1 and CDR2 (germline): MNHEY, SVGAGI. The CDR3 runs 14 residues. The ends lost 5 bases at V and 4 bases at J; junction bases unmatched: 7. CDR3 loop: CASSETGPTYGYTF. The DNA of the CDR3 is TGTGCCAGCAGTGAGACAGGGCCGACCTATGGCTACACCTTC.

Turning to this clone: Other DNA sequences from this sample encode an identical CDR3 as well. The V call is TRBV5-1, the J call TRBJ2-5; D possibly corresponds to TRBD1 (6 bases). Deletions cut 0 bases from V and 5 bases from J, with 17 bases between. The CDR3 covers 16 residues. CDR1 is SGHRS and CDR2 is YFSETQ in the germline V gene. The CDR3 bases are TGCGCCAGCAGCTTGGGTGAGACTCCGAGGGGGGAGACCCAGTACTTC. As protein: CASSLGETPRGETQYF.

The sample holds one count of this clone. The chain couples TRBV27 to TRBJ2-7; weak D call: TRBD2 (5 bases). Germline CDR1 and CDR2: MNHEY and SMNVEV (reference sequence). This CDR3 spans 15 amino acids. V shed 5 bases and J shed 4 bases, with 18 bases lying between them. CDR3 protein: CASSLSQVSGYEQYF. In DNA, the CDR3 is TGTGCCAGCAGTCTCTCGCAGGTTTCGGGGTACGAGCAGTACTTC.

V gene TRBV7-2 combines with J gene TRBJ1-4; possibly TRBD1 for D (5 bases). In germline, CDR1 is SGHTA, CDR2 FQGNSA. The CDR3 is made up of 15 amino acids. Trimming stripped 3 bases from V and 6 bases from J, with 14 bases between. DNA for the CDR3: TGTGCCAGCAGCTTCACCCAGGGATATGATGAAAAACTGTTTTTT. Its translation: CASSFTQGYDEKLFF.